This entry lists 32 T cell receptor beta chains sequenced from one sample in a study of blood T cell repertoires in COVID-19 (dated by TCRdb to 2020 to 2021). Library preparation was by the immunoSEQ multiplex PCR assay. Here the immuneACCESS table is served through TCRdb, limited to in-frame sequences with V and J called. Missing clones are a known gap in these copies; in checked studies unresolved V genes cover under half, and the rest lacks a known reason. The sample table lists fewer than 200,000 clones, approximately 84% of them with a count of one. The ten top clones hold approximately 1% of the sample. Sequences were obtained from peripheral blood. The receptors shown here come from a man between 40 and 49 years old with acute or convalescent COVID-19.

The chain combines TRBV6-6 with TRBJ2-3; D might be TRBD2 (5 bases). Between the trimmed V and J ends, which lost 6 bases and 6 bases, there was a span of 10 bases. Germline loops: CDR1 MNHNY, CDR2 SVGAGI (reference sequence). The CDR3 contains 12 residues. The CDR3 nucleotides are TGTGCCAGCAGAGCAGAGGGTGATACGCAGTATTTT. It encodes CASRAEGDTQYF.

This clone was seen just once. This chain links TRBV7-6 with TRBJ1-1; D is unresolved. Trimming removed 1 base from V and 1 base from J, with 10 bases in between. The CDR3 loop spans 15 amino acids. The V gene's germline CDR1 is SGHVS and CDR2 FNYEAQ. DNA for the CDR3: TGTGCCAGCAGCTTAGATTGGGCACAGAACACTGAAGCTTTCTTT. It codes for CASSLDWAQNTEAFF.

The rearrangement uses TRBV19 and TRBJ2-7, with D possibly matching TRBD2 (6 bases). Between the trimmed V and J ends, which lost 4 bases and 3 bases, there was a span of 19 bases. This CDR3 has 16 residues. CDR1 and CDR2 from the germline V gene are LNHDA and SQIVND (reference sequence). For the CDR3, the DNA is TGTGCCAGTAGTAACGTGGGCGGGGCGGATATCTACGAGCAGTACTTC. Its protein product is CASSNVGGADIYEQYF.

The chain links TRBV2 to TRBJ1-5; D call uncertain. Germline values: CDR1 SNHLY, CDR2 FYNNEI. Between the trimmed V and J ends, which lost 6 bases and 4 bases, there was a span of 13 bases. CDR3 length: 14 amino acids. This CDR3 reads CASRLGILNQPQHF. The CDR3, as DNA: TGTGCCAGCAGACTAGGGATTTTAAATCAGCCCCAGCATTTT.

V usage is TRBV6-6 and J usage is TRBJ1-6; D possibly corresponds to TRBD1 (6 bases). Between the trimmed V and J ends, which lost 6 bases and 7 bases, there was a span of 19 bases. CDR3 length: 16 residues. Germline CDR1 is MNHNY and CDR2 is SVGAGI (reference sequence). CDR3 nucleotide sequence: TGTGCCAGCAGCCCGAGACCTCAGGGGAACAATTCACCCCTCCACTTT. It translates to CASSPRPQGNNSPLHF.

This chain connects TRBV20-1 to TRBJ1-3, with TRBD1 identical over 9 bases. Trimming took 3 bases from V and 4 from J; bases not matched to a gene: 4. CDR1 and CDR2 (germline): DFQATT, SNEGSKA (reference sequence). This CDR3 has 14 residues. The CDR3 DNA follows: TGCAGTGCTAGTGACAGGGGGAAAGGAAACACCATATATTTT. Translated: CSASDRGKGNTIYF.

The CDR3 coding sequence is TGTGCCAGCGGGGACAGGGTCTACAATGAGCAGTTCTTC. This sequence encodes CASGDRVYNEQFF. The genes are TRBV2 and TRBJ2-1; 9 bases are shared with TRBD1. This CDR3 is built from 13 residues. Germline CDR1 SNHLY, CDR2 FYNNEI. V lost 8 bases, J lost 3 bases, and 2 bases stayed unmatched. Using reference TRBV2 and TRBJ2-1 for the parts outside the CDR3, the full variable domain is EPEVTQTPSHQVTQMGQEVILRCVPISNHLYFYWYRQILGQKVEFLVSFYNNEISEKSEIFDDQFSVERPDGSNFTLKIRSTKLEDSAMYFCASGDRVYNEQFFGPGTRLTVL.

This clone was observed once. V gene TRBV11-2 combines with J gene TRBJ2-5; TRBD2 agrees at 12 bases. With V trimmed by 3 bases and J by 4 bases, 6 bases remained unmatched. The CDR3 runs to 16 residues. CDR1 is SGHAT and CDR2 is FQNNGV in the germline V gene. In DNA form, the CDR3 reads TGTGCCAGCAGCTTTCTAGCGGGGGGGCTCACAGAGACCCAGTACTTC. As protein: CASSFLAGGLTETQYF.

V is TRBV7-2 and J is TRBJ1-1; D remains unclear. Trimming stripped 5 bases from V and 4 bases from J, with 14 bases between. Looked up from germline, CDR1 is SGHTA and CDR2 is FQGNSA. The CDR3 is 14 amino acids. CDR3: CASSGVGVGTEAFF. Here the CDR3 DNA reads TGTGCCAGCAGCGGGGTCGGGGTCGGCACTGAAGCTTTCTTT.

The chain recombines TRBV11-2 with TRBJ1-2; D is perhaps TRBD1 (5 bases). The V end lost 5 bases, the J end lost 4 bases, and 17 bases lay between the germline ends. This CDR3 has 15 amino acids. CDR1 SGHAT and CDR2 FQNNGV come from the germline V gene. The CDR3 sequence is CASSAIQGSIYGYTF. CDR3 coding DNA: TGTGCCAGCAGCGCAATCCAGGGTTCTATCTATGGCTACACCTTC.

The chain has TRBV5-5 and TRBJ2-3, with TRBD2 as a possible D gene (6 bases). CDR1 and CDR2 from the germline V gene are SGHKS and YYEKEE (reference sequence). The CDR3 consists of 14 residues. Trimming removed 1 base from V and 4 bases from J, with 10 bases in between. CDR3 nucleotides: TGTGCCAGCAGCTTGAGTTCTAGCGCAGATACGCAGTATTTT. Its protein product is CASSLSSSADTQYF.

This chain links TRBV5-1 with TRBJ2-5; a weak D match, TRBD1 (6 bases). V was trimmed by 3 bases and J by 5 bases, leaving 11 bases between them. The germline V gene has CDR1 SGHRS and CDR2 YFSETQ. This CDR3 spans 13 amino acids. DNA of the CDR3: TGCGCCAGCAGCTCCAATACAGGGGAGACCCAGTACTTC. This translates into CASSSNTGETQYF. The whole variable domain, remainder taken from reference TRBV5-1 and TRBJ2-5, is KAGVTQTPRYLIKTRGQQVTLSCSPISGHRSVSWYQQTPGQGLQFLFEYFSETQRNKGNFPGRFSGRQFSNSRSEMNVSTLELGDSALYLCASSSNTGETQYFGPGTRLLVL.

This rearrangement joins TRBV6-2 or TRBV6-3 to TRBJ1-1, with TRBD1 matching over 7 bases. The V and J ends lost 2 bases and 6 bases, in that order; junction bases with no gene match: 3. The CDR3 contains 13 residues. Germline CDR1 is MNHEY and CDR2 is SVGEGT. The CDR3 DNA reads TGTGCCAGCAGTTACAGGGGGCTGGCTGAAGCTTTCTTT. Protein product: CASSYRGLAEAFF.

The J gene is TRBJ2-7, the V gene TRBV5-8; TRBD1 might be the D (6 bases). Germline V CDR1 and CDR2: SGHTS, YDEGEE. There are 14 residues in the CDR3. The V and J ends lost 0 bases and 3 bases respectively, with 10 bases between them. CDR3 residues: CASSLVPRGYEQYF. In DNA, the CDR3 is TGTGCCAGCAGCTTGGTACCCAGGGGCTACGAGCAGTACTTC. Using reference TRBV5-8 and TRBJ2-7 for the parts outside the CDR3, the full variable domain is EAGVTQSPTHLIKTRGQQATLRCSPISGHTSVYWYQQALGLGLQFLLWYDEGEERNRGNFPPRFSGRQFPNYSSELNVNALELEDSALYLCASSLVPRGYEQYFGPGTRLTVT.

This clone was seen once. This chain joins TRBV27 and TRBJ1-2; 10 nucleotides match TRBD1. V lost 5 bases, J lost 8 bases, and 11 bases stayed unmatched. This CDR3 contains 15 residues. CDR1 MNHEY and CDR2 SMNVEV come from the germline V gene (reference sequence). CDR3 amino acids: CASSPNSDRGHGYTF. In nucleotides, the CDR3 is TGTGCCAGCAGTCCCAATTCCGACAGGGGGCACGGCTACACCTTC.

This sequence joins TRBV5-4 and TRBJ1-1; possibly TRBD1 for D (6 bases). The germline V gene encodes CDR1 SGHNT and CDR2 YYREEE (reference sequence). The germline V and J ends were trimmed by 0 bases and 10 bases, with 13 bases remaining between them. The length of the CDR3 is 13 residues. CDR3 protein: CASSLETGLGAFF. The CDR3 DNA reads as TGTGCCAGCAGCTTGGAAACAGGGTTAGGAGCTTTCTTT.

In this sample, this clone turned up a few times. The chain recombines TRBV30 with TRBJ2-7; no clear D. The V gene's germline CDR1 is GTSNPN and CDR2 SVGIG (reference sequence). The CDR3 sequence is 14 residues long. Trimming took off 1 base at V and 4 bases at J, with 14 bases between the two ends. As DNA, the CDR3 is TGTGCCTGGAGTGGGCCCCCCAGGCAGTACGAGCAGTACTTC. It yields the protein CAWSGPPRQYEQYF.

Worth noting for this clone: This same CDR3 is encoded by further DNA sequences in the sample. J is TRBJ2-2 and V is TRBV9; 9 nucleotides line up with TRBD2. Losses at the gene ends were 3 bases for V and 4 bases for J; bases not matched to a gene: 19. This CDR3 has 20 residues. The germline V gene encodes CDR1 SGDLS and CDR2 YYNGEE. CDR3 sequence (DNA): TGTGCCAGCAGCGCTCAACGGCGGCGGGGGGGCGCGGGGATCACCGGGGAGCTGTTTTTT. Encoded protein: CASSAQRRRGGAGITGELFF. Full variable domain (outside the CDR3, taken from reference TRBV9 and TRBJ2-2): DSGVTQTPKHLITATGQRVTLRCSPRSGDLSVYWYQQSLDQGLQFLIQYYNGEERAKGNILERFSAQQFPDLHSELNLSSLELGDSALYFCASSAQRRRGGAGITGELFFGEGSRLTVL.

The CDR3 sequence: CASSLPGTGRYTIYF. Here the CDR3 DNA reads TGTGCCAGCAGCTTACCCGGGACAGGGAGGTACACCATATATTTT. V gene TRBV11-2 combines with J gene TRBJ1-3; 9 nucleotides line up with TRBD1. Trimming removed 2 bases from V and 8 bases from J; junction bases left unmatched: 7. The germline CDR1 and CDR2 sequences are SGHAT and FQNNGV. The CDR3 extends over 15 amino acids.

This clone occurred a few times. This rearrangement joins TRBV4-2 to TRBJ1-5; TRBD1 might be the D (5 bases). Germline V gene lookup returns CDR1 LGHNA and CDR2 YNFKEQ. The CDR3 is 15 amino acids. Trimming removed 1 base at V and 5 bases at J, with 12 bases between. CDR3 protein: CASSQVLGVDQPQHF. The CDR3 DNA reads TGTGCCAGCAGCCAAGTTTTAGGGGTAGATCAGCCCCAGCATTTT.

The rearrangement uses TRBV6-6 and TRBJ2-7; 9 bases line up with TRBD2. CDR3 length: 14 residues. Germline CDR1 MNHNY, CDR2 SVGAGI (reference sequence). V lost 2 bases and J lost 2; bases outside the gene matches: 1. CDR3 in DNA: TGTGCCAGCAGTTACCAGCGGGGGGCCTACGAGCAGTACTTC. Translating gives CASSYQRGAYEQYF.

This sequence joins TRBV5-1 and TRBJ2-7; tentatively, D is TRBD1 (5 bases). Germline CDR1 is SGHRS and CDR2 is YFSETQ. CDR3 length: 15 amino acids. Trimming took off 3 bases at V and 3 bases at J, with 16 bases between the two ends. The CDR3 reads CASSSGQVQGYEQYF. In nucleotides, the CDR3 is TGCGCCAGCAGCTCAGGACAAGTTCAGGGCTACGAGCAGTACTTC.

V usage is TRBV10-3 and J usage is TRBJ1-3; D gene uncertain. This CDR3 is built from 14 residues. V was pared by 6 bases and J by 4 bases, with 13 bases between. Germline CDR1 reads ENHRY; CDR2 reads SYGVKD. CDR3 protein: CAIRGGGLGNTIYF. DNA of the CDR3: TGTGCCATCAGGGGAGGAGGGCTGGGAAACACCATATATTTT.

This chain joins TRBV27 and TRBJ1-2; no reliable D call. Germline lookup yields CDR1 MNHEY and CDR2 SMNVEV (reference sequence). CDR3 length: 13 residues. Trimming left V 3 bases short and J 6 bases short, with 11 bases between. The CDR3 coding sequence is TGTGCCAGCAGTTTCGCGGGCGGGGATGGCTACACCTTC. Translation: CASSFAGGDGYTF.

The J gene is TRBJ1-5, the V gene TRBV6-5; D not certain. V lost 4 bases and J lost 2, with 9 bases in between. The CDR3 is made up of 14 amino acids. CDR1 MNHEY and CDR2 SVGAGI come from the germline V gene. CDR3 nucleotides: TGTGCCAGCAGTTCTAGCCGGGGCAATCAGCCCCAGCATTTT. Protein product: CASSSSRGNQPQHF.

The CDR3 nucleotides read TGTGCCAGCAGTGAGGCAGGGTTTAATTCACCCCTCCACTTT. The encoded protein is CASSEAGFNSPLHF. The chain employs TRBV2 and TRBJ1-6; D possibly corresponds to TRBD1 (5 bases). V was shortened by 3 bases and J by 6 bases, with 9 bases between the two germline ends. CDR3 size: 14 residues. Germline CDR1 and CDR2: SNHLY and FYNNEI.

The J gene is TRBJ2-3, the V gene TRBV5-1, with 7 nucleotides matching TRBD2. V lost 2 bases to trimming and J lost 1 base; unmatched junction nucleotides: 4. This CDR3 is built from 15 residues. Germline V gene lookup returns CDR1 SGHRS and CDR2 YFSETQ. This CDR3 reads CASSFGLAGTDTQYF. The CDR3 coding sequence is TGCGCCAGCAGCTTCGGTCTAGCGGGCACAGATACGCAGTATTTT.

This chain links TRBV5-1 with TRBJ1-2; the D gene is possibly TRBD1 (6 bases). Germline assignment: CDR1 SGHRS and CDR2 YFSETQ. The germline V and J ends were trimmed by 0 bases and 2 bases, with 11 bases remaining between them. CDR3 length: 15 amino acids. CDR3 nucleotides: TGCGCCAGCAGCTTGGGCCTCAGGGGAAACTATGGCTACACCTTC. The encoded protein is CASSLGLRGNYGYTF.

The V call is TRBV7-9, the J call TRBJ1-1; 9 bases are shared with TRBD1. This CDR3 has 16 amino acids. Germline assignment: CDR1 SEHNR and CDR2 FQNEAQ (reference sequence). Trimming removed 5 bases from V and 6 bases from J; junction bases left unmatched: 13. For the CDR3, the DNA is TGTGCCAGCAGCCAATCCGGGACAGGGAAGAGTGCTGAAGCTTTCTTT. The encoded protein is CASSQSGTGKSAEAFF.

There are a few counts of this clone. The chain links TRBV19 to TRBJ1-2; D perhaps matches TRBD1 (6 bases). Germline lookup yields CDR1 LNHDA and CDR2 SQIVND (reference sequence). This CDR3 comprises 12 residues. Trimming took off 1 base at V and 7 bases at J, with 7 bases between the two ends. CDR3 nucleotides: TGTGCCAGTAGTATAGTACAGGGTGGCTACACCTTC. Translation gives CASSIVQGGYTF.

V gene TRBV6-5 combines with J gene TRBJ2-3, with a weak D call TRBD2 (7 bases). CDR3 length: 11 amino acids. The V gene lost 7 bases and the J gene lost 10 bases, with 12 bases spanning the gap. Germline lookup yields CDR1 MNHEY and CDR2 SVGAGI. Here the CDR3 DNA reads TGTGCCAGCACAAAGGGGGGGGCGCAGTATTTT. This sequence encodes CASTKGGAQYF.

This clone was counted a few times. This chain links TRBV7-6 with TRBJ1-5, with D maybe TRBD1 (5 bases). Trimming removed 5 bases at V and 6 bases at J, with 11 bases between. Germline assignment: CDR1 SGHVS and CDR2 FNYEAQ. This CDR3 contains 13 residues. The DNA of the CDR3 is TGTGCCAGCAGCCAAACCGGGGGTCAGCCCCAGCATTTT. As protein: CASSQTGGQPQHF.